These T cell receptor beta chains were read from a single sample in a study of T cell repertoires in cytomegalovirus infection. TCRdb re-analysed the reads in MiXCR, keeping a single row per CDR3 protein. Of 100,000 to 150,000 distinct CDR3 sequences listed, more than 25% are singletons. Which antigens these TCRs recognize remains unknown. Source: CD8+ T cells from cultured PBMCs, taken from culture after CMV antigen stimulation. The receptors shown here come from a human donor in good health (CMV status not recorded). Some clones in this sample may be carry-over from other donors' samples. CDR3s include the opening cysteine and the closing phenylalanine or tryptophan. The D gene is left open where the match is weak. Rows give clone size only sometimes, using once, few, many, or a class for an expanded clone.

TRBD2	TRBJ2-3	few	TRBV4-3	TGCGCCAGCAGCCAGGTCCAGAGGGCTAGCGGGGCGACAGATACGCAGTATTTT	CASSQVQRASGATDTQYF
.	TRBJ2-2	few	TRBV7-9	TGTGCCAGCAGCTTAGTGGAGGGACGGAACACCGGGGAGCTGTTTTTT	CASSLVEGRNTGELFF
.	TRBJ2-5	.	TRBV7-4	TGTGCCAGCAGCCTCCCCGGAGCAAGGGGGACCCAGTACTTC	CASSLPGARGTQYF
.	TRBJ2-5	.	TRBV27	TGTGCCAGCAGTTTACGGCAGGTTAACCAAGAGACCCAGTACTTC	CASSLRQVNQETQYF
.	TRBJ2-7	.	TRBV18	TGTGCCAGCTCACTGACAGGGAGGACCCCCTACGAGCAGTACTTC	CASSLTGRTPYEQYF
.	TRBJ2-6	few	TRBV7-9	TGTGCCAGCAGCTTAGCTTTCTCTGGGGCCAACGTCCTGACTTTC	CASSLAFSGANVLTF
.	TRBJ2-5	.	TRBV10-3	TGTGCCATCAGTTTAGACAGTCAAGAGACCCAGTACTTC	CAISLDSQETQYF
TRBD2	TRBJ2-3	.	TRBV6-2/TRBV6-3	TGTGCCAGCAGTGACTCCGGGACTAGCAATCCGCTGATGGATACGCAGTATTTT	CASSDSGTSNPLMDTQYF
TRBD2	TRBJ2-5	.	TRBV7-9	TGTGCCAGCACTAGCGGGGGCCGGGGGGAGACCCAGTACTTC	CASTSGGRGETQYF
TRBD2	TRBJ2-3	.	TRBV5-1	TGCGCCAGCAGCTACCAGGGACTAGCGGAATTCACAGATACGCAGTATTTT	CASSYQGLAEFTDTQYF
.	TRBJ2-7	few	TRBV19	TGTGCCAGTAGTATAGATTACGCGGCAGCTTACGAGCAGTACTTC	CASSIDYAAAYEQYF
.	TRBJ2-1	few	TRBV25-1	TGTGCCAGCAGTGAGTACTTTCACAATGAGCAGTTCTTC	CASSEYFHNEQFF
.	TRBJ2-7	.	TRBV7-8	TGTGCCAGCAGCTTAGCTTGGTCCTACGAGCAGTACTTC	CASSLAWSYEQYF
.	TRBJ2-7	few	TRBV27	TGTGCCAGCAGTTTATCTTCGAATGGCGAGCAGTACTTC	CASSLSSNGEQYF
TRBD1	TRBJ2-7	.	TRBV4-3	TGCGCCAGCAGCCAAGATAGAGGGGGCGCCTCCTACGAGCAGTACTTC	CASSQDRGGASYEQYF
.	TRBJ1-1	.	TRBV6-2/TRBV6-3	TGTGCCAGCAGTTACTCGAAGCAGGGGTACAACACTGAAGCTTTCTTT	CASSYSKQGYNTEAFF
.	TRBJ1-1	.	TRBV19	TGTGCCAGTAGAATGGAACAGGGTACGCCTTTCTTT	CASRMEQGTPFF
TRBD1	TRBJ1-5	.	TRBV12-3/TRBV12-4	TGTGCCAGCAGTCTCAGGGGGCCTCATCAGCCCCAGCATTTT	CASSLRGPHQPQHF
.	TRBJ1-5	.	TRBV24-1	TGTGCCACCAGTTCAGGAGTACGGCAGCCCCAGCATTTT	CATSSGVRQPQHF
.	TRBJ1-6	few	TRBV6-1	TGTGCCAGCAGTGTACAGCCCGTGACCCTCCACTTT	CASSVQPVTLHF
TRBD1	TRBJ1-4	.	TRBV10-2	TGCGCCAGCAGTGAGTCCGGGACAGGTGTTAATGAAAAACTGTTTTTT	CASSESGTGVNEKLFF
.	TRBJ2-7	.	TRBV6-6	TGTGCCAGCACTCTTAATCCCACCTACGAGCAGTACTTC	CASTLNPTYEQYF
TRBD2	TRBJ2-1	.	TRBV4-2	TGTGCCAGCAGCCAAGAATCTGCGGGGGGGTACAATGAGCAGTTCTTC	CASSQESAGGYNEQFF
TRBD2	TRBJ2-5	once	TRBV6-6	TGTGCCAGCAGTCTCGTACGGGGGGGCGGGGAGACCCAGTACTTC	CASSLVRGGGETQYF
.	TRBJ1-4	.	TRBV5-6	TGTGCCAGCAGCTGGCTCCAGGAAATTAATGAAAAACTGTTTTTT	CASSWLQEINEKLFF
.	TRBJ1-3	.	TRBV4-1	TGCGCCAGCAGCCAAGAGGCGAGCTCTGGAAACACCATATATTTT	CASSQEASSGNTIYF
.	TRBJ2-1	many	TRBV6-2/TRBV6-3	TGTGCCACCGAAACAGGGAACAATGAGCAGTTCTTC	CATETGNNEQFF
TRBD1	TRBJ1-1	.	TRBV15	TGTGCCACCAGCAGAGATGGGTTGATCGGGGACAGCCGAAACACTGAAGCTTTCTTT	CATSRDGLIGDSRNTEAFF
TRBD1	TRBJ2-3	.	TRBV28	TGTGCCAGCAGTCTCCGGACAGGGGGCTGGGCAGATACGCAGTATTTT	CASSLRTGGWADTQYF
TRBD1	TRBJ2-4	.	TRBV27	TGTGCCAGCAGCCCACGGACAGGGGGGAACATTCAGTACTTC	CASSPRTGGNIQYF
.	TRBJ1-1	.	TRBV6-5	TGTGCCAGCAGTCCAGGGTCGGGAGAAGCTTTCTTT	CASSPGSGEAFF
TRBD1	TRBJ1-6	once	TRBV7-6	TGTGCCAGCAGCACCCGGGACAGGGGGACCCCTGGTTCACACCTCCACTTT	CASSTRDRGTPGSHLHF
TRBD1	TRBJ1-1	.	TRBV27	TGTGCCAGCAGACTCCTCCGGACAGGGGTCAGGAACACTGAAGCTTTCTTT	CASRLLRTGVRNTEAFF
.	TRBJ1-4	many	TRBV7-3	TGTGCCAGCAGCCTGGGACAAGGGGTTGAAGGTGATGAAAAACTGTTTTTT	CASSLGQGVEGDEKLFF
.	TRBJ1-1	.	TRBV11-2	TGTGCCAGCAGCTCGGAGCGGGCTGAAGCTTTCTTT	CASSSERAEAFF
.	TRBJ2-5	.	TRBV5-8	TGTGCCAGCAGCTTTCTACCGCAAGAGACCCAGTACTTC	CASSFLPQETQYF
.	TRBJ1-2	.	TRBV4-1	TGCGCCAGCAGCGAAGTTTCCCCGGGCTATGGCTACACCTTC	CASSEVSPGYGYTF
.	TRBJ2-2	few	TRBV5-6	TGTGCCAGCAGCCACTCGGCGCAGAGCTACACCGGGGAGCTGTTTTTT	CASSHSAQSYTGELFF
.	TRBJ2-1	many	TRBV20-1	TGCAGTGCTGAGACAGTAAACTACAATGAGCAGTTCTTC	CSAETVNYNEQFF
TRBD2	TRBJ2-3	few	TRBV28	TGTGCCAGCAGTCAGGGACTAGCGGGGACAGATACGCAGTATTTT	CASSQGLAGTDTQYF
.	TRBJ1-5	.	TRBV4-1	TGCGCCAGCAGCCAAGAGTTCCTGAATAGCAATCAGCCCCAGCATTTT	CASSQEFLNSNQPQHF
.	TRBJ2-2	.	TRBV20-1	TGCAGTGCTAGAGATATTGTCAGGGACGCCGGGGAGCTGTTTTTT	CSARDIVRDAGELFF
.	TRBJ1-1	few	TRBV19	TGTGCCAGTAGTATGTACTTGGAGACTGAAGCTTTCTTT	CASSMYLETEAFF
.	TRBJ1-6	.	TRBV4-1	TGCGCCAGCAGCCAAGGGACCGGGACGTACGTTACCCGGGCCCTCCACTTT	CASSQGTGTYVTRALHF
.	TRBJ1-6	many	TRBV5-6	TGTGCCAGCAGCTTGGGAGCGACTGTTGGCAGGGGAATCCCCTATAATTCACCCCTCCACTTT	CASSLGATVGRGIPYNSPLHF
.	TRBJ2-5	.	TRBV2	TGTGCCAGCAGTGAAGGTTTGGGGCACGGAGGGGAGACCCAGTACTTC	CASSEGLGHGGETQYF
TRBD1	TRBJ1-5	few	TRBV7-8	TGTGCCAGCAGCCTCGGGACAGGGGTGTGGAGCAATCAGCCCCAGCATTTT	CASSLGTGVWSNQPQHF